Listed here are 6 T cell receptor beta chains from one sample, sequenced in a study of vaccination and CD4 T cells after COVID-19. The antigens these receptors bind are not known. Regarding treatment: approximately nine-day PBMC culture with coronavirus spike peptide pools or control peptides (ViraFEST assay). Oncomine TCR Beta short-read sequencing was applied to DNA from cultured CD4+ T cells. MiXCR, applied by TCRdb to the PCR reads, yields one record per CDR3 protein. This repertoire shows under 20,000 distinct CDR3 sequences, around half found once; its top ten account for 4%. Sequences were obtained from CD4+ T cells from blood, cultured in vitro. Receptor source: a human donor who had recovered from COVID-19.

The CDR3 reads CASSQEGTAAEAFF. The CDR3 nucleotides are TGTGCCAGCAGCCAAGAGGGGACAGCCGCTGAAGCTTTCTTT. This sequence joins TRBV3-1 and TRBJ1-1; 7 nucleotides match TRBD1. The germline V gene encodes CDR1 LGHDT and CDR2 YNNKEL (reference sequence). This CDR3 spans 14 amino acids. The J segment lost 6 bases and the V segment lost 0 bases, leaving 4 bases of the junction unmatched.

The chain links TRBV5-1 to TRBJ2-5, with TRBD2 matching over 16 bases. The V gene end was trimmed by 4 bases and the J gene end by 1 base; junction bases not matched to a gene: 10. Germline V gene lookup returns CDR1 SGHRS and CDR2 YFSETQ. The CDR3 sequence is 19 residues long. For the CDR3, the DNA is TGCGCCAGCAGCGCGGTGGGACTAGCGGGAGGGCGCATCCAAGAGACCCAGTACTTC. Protein: CASSAVGLAGGRIQETQYF. The full variable domain, with the rest looked up from reference TRBV5-1 and TRBJ2-5, is KAGVTQTPRYLIKTRGQQVTLSCSPISGHRSVSWYQQTPGQGLQFLFEYFSETQRNKGNFPGRFSGRQFSNSRSEMNVSTLELGDSALYLCASSAVGLAGGRIQETQYFGPGTRLLVL.

This clonotype was detected only a few times. The rearrangement joins TRBV20-1 to TRBJ1-1; D is perhaps TRBD1 (6 bases). Germline CDR1 reads DFQATT; CDR2 reads SNEGSKA (reference sequence). Trimming removed 2 bases from V and 2 bases from J, with 9 bases in between. The CDR3 loop spans 13 amino acids. CDR3 sequence reads: CSARKDSNTEAFF. The CDR3 region has the DNA TGCAGTGCTAGAAAGGACAGTAACACTGAAGCTTTCTTT.

There are a few counts of this clonotype. The chain links TRBV7-2 to TRBJ1-2, with no clear D. The CDR3 contains 14 residues. Germline V lookup: CDR1 SGHTA, CDR2 FQGNSA. Trimming removed 1 base at V and 2 bases at J, with 8 bases between. The CDR3 spells CASSLGTENYGYTF. CDR3 DNA sequence: TGTGCCAGCAGCTTAGGGACCGAAAACTATGGCTACACCTTC.

V is TRBV7-9 and J is TRBJ1-1, with D possibly TRBD1 on 6 matching bases. Germline V gene data show CDR1 as SEHNR and CDR2 as FQNEAQ (reference sequence). Trimming removed 5 bases from V and 6 bases from J, with 16 bases in between. This CDR3 is 14 amino acids long. CDR3 DNA sequence: TGTGCCAGCAGCCGCGACAGGCTGGCTCCTGAAGCTTTCTTT. Protein product: CASSRDRLAPEAFF.

The rearrangement uses TRBV20-1 and TRBJ1-2, with TRBD1 matching over 7 bases. CDR1 is DFQATT and CDR2 is SNEGSKA in the germline V gene (reference sequence). V shed 0 bases and J 4 bases; nucleotides not matched to a gene: 8. CDR3 size: 15 residues. CDR3 in amino acids: CSARDWGQISYGYTF. CDR3 coding DNA: TGCAGTGCTAGAGACTGGGGACAGATTTCCTATGGCTACACCTTC.